This T cell receptor beta chain was sequenced during a study of technical replicates of blood from a handful of donors. Profiling relied on immunoSEQ multiplex PCR, and the TCRdb table lists in-frame clones only, not all of them. Among 98,000 or so clones, 95% were seen once, and the ten largest hold about 0.19%. The V gene end was trimmed by 0 bases and the J gene end by 9 bases; junction bases not matched to a gene: 7. Germline CDR1 reads SGDLS; CDR2 reads YYNGEE. This CDR3 is built from 15 residues. The rearrangement joins TRBV9 to TRBJ2-1; 9 bases align to TRBD2. The sample comprised T cells isolated from PBMCs. The receptor comes from a human donor in good health. In DNA form, the CDR3 reads TGTGCCAGCAGCGTAGCGGCGGGGGGGCTTCTTGAGCAGTTCTTC. It translates to CASSVAAGGLLEQFF.